This is a list of T cell receptor beta chains from one sample in a study of stem cell transplantation in POMP-related autoinflammatory disease. Using immunoSEQ multiplex PCR, the repertoire was profiled, and TCRdb retains in-frame clones only, with some absent. Among about 26,000 clones listed, 82% were seen once. This sample comprised CD4+ T cells from PBMCs, obtained before stem cell transplantation. The source of these receptors is a human donor with POMP-related autoinflammation and immune dysregulation (PRAID). Both conserved end residues are part of each CDR3. Fields, in order: D gene, V gene, CDR3 length, J gene, clone size, CDR3 protein, CDR3 DNA. A D gene is named only where the DNA matches it firmly. Only part of the rows carry a size: once, few, many, or a class if the clone is expanded.

d_gene: TRBD2; v_gene: TRBV2; len: 16; j_gene: TRBJ2-3; abundance: .; CDR3aa: CASSERLAGATDTQYF; CDR3nt: TGTGCCAGCAGTGAACGGCTAGCGGGGGCCACAGATACGCAGTATTTT
d_gene: .; v_gene: TRBV27; len: 18; j_gene: TRBJ2-2; abundance: .; CDR3aa: CASSLSPGRRINTGELFF; CDR3nt: TGTGCCAGCAGTTTATCCCCGGGTCGCAGGATAAACACCGGGGAGCTGTTTTTT
d_gene: .; v_gene: TRBV10-2; len: 14; j_gene: TRBJ2-3; abundance: .; CDR3aa: CASTPGLLKDTQYF; CDR3nt: TGCGCCAGCACCCCCGGGCTCCTTAAGGATACGCAGTATTTT
d_gene: .; v_gene: TRBV25-1; len: 14; j_gene: TRBJ1-1; abundance: .; CDR3aa: CASARDPMDAEAFF; CDR3nt: TGTGCCAGCGCCAGGGACCCCATGGACGCTGAAGCTTTCTTT
d_gene: TRBD1; v_gene: TRBV4-2; len: 23; j_gene: TRBJ1-1; abundance: once; CDR3aa: CASSQSLFRVVGATGPLYPEAFF; CDR3nt: TGTGCCAGCAGCCAAAGCTTATTTAGAGTAGTCGGGGCGACAGGGCCGCTTTACCCTGAAGCTTTCTTT
d_gene: .; v_gene: TRBV5-1; len: 15; j_gene: TRBJ2-2; abundance: .; CDR3aa: CASSSRDWPTGELFF; CDR3nt: TGCGCCAGCAGCTCCCGGGACTGGCCCACCGGGGAGCTGTTTTTT
d_gene: TRBD1; v_gene: TRBV2; len: 15; j_gene: TRBJ2-7; abundance: .; CDR3aa: CASTTGTGGSYEQYF; CDR3nt: TGTGCCAGCACGACCGGGACAGGGGGCTCCTACGAGCAGTACTTC
d_gene: .; v_gene: TRBV9; len: 19; j_gene: TRBJ2-3; abundance: .; CDR3aa: CASSAHRDTFPRSTDTQYF; CDR3nt: TGTGCCAGCAGCGCTCACCGGGACACCTTTCCGAGGAGCACAGATACGCAGTATTTT
d_gene: .; v_gene: TRBV5-6; len: 15; j_gene: TRBJ1-2; abundance: .; CDR3aa: CASSSSDRANYGYTF; CDR3nt: TGTGCCAGCAGCTCTTCGGACAGAGCTAACTATGGCTACACCTTC
d_gene: TRBD2; v_gene: TRBV6-1; len: 13; j_gene: TRBJ2-5; abundance: .; CDR3aa: CASSPTSVETQYF; CDR3nt: TGTGCCAGCAGTCCCACTAGCGTAGAGACCCAGTACTTC
d_gene: .; v_gene: TRBV9; len: 17; j_gene: TRBJ1-1; abundance: .; CDR3aa: CASSVGLGAGSSTEAFF; CDR3nt: TGTGCCAGCAGCGTAGGATTAGGGGCAGGGAGTTCCACTGAAGCTTTCTTT
d_gene: TRBD1; v_gene: TRBV27; len: 14; j_gene: TRBJ2-5; abundance: .; CDR3aa: CASRTDRGQETQYF; CDR3nt: TGTGCCAGCAGAACGGACAGGGGGCAAGAGACCCAGTACTTC
d_gene: .; v_gene: TRBV11-2; len: 16; j_gene: TRBJ2-7; abundance: few; CDR3aa: CASSLDGGTSHREQYF; CDR3nt: TGTGCCAGCAGCTTAGATGGCGGGACGAGCCATCGGGAGCAGTACTTC
d_gene: .; v_gene: TRBV4-1; len: 16; j_gene: TRBJ1-2; abundance: .; CDR3aa: CASSQGGKQANYGYTF; CDR3nt: TGCGCCAGCAGCCAGGGGGGTAAACAAGCTAACTATGGCTACACCTTC
d_gene: .; v_gene: TRBV7-8; len: 12; j_gene: TRBJ2-5; abundance: .; CDR3aa: CASSFGEETQYF; CDR3nt: TGTGCCAGCAGCTTCGGGGAGGAGACCCAGTACTTC
d_gene: .; v_gene: TRBV5-1; len: 15; j_gene: TRBJ2-2; abundance: .; CDR3aa: CASSLTGAGTGELFF; CDR3nt: TGCGCCAGCAGCTTGACGGGGGCCGGCACCGGGGAGCTGTTTTTT
d_gene: .; v_gene: TRBV6-5; len: 16; j_gene: TRBJ2-2; abundance: .; CDR3aa: CASSYSDGTNTGELFF; CDR3nt: TGTGCCAGCAGTTACTCGGACGGCACGAACACCGGGGAGCTGTTTTTT
d_gene: .; v_gene: TRBV21-1; len: 21; j_gene: TRBJ2-3; abundance: once; CDR3aa: CASSALIQGAYENPDTDTQYF; CDR3nt: TGTGCCAGCAGCGCTTTGATACAGGGGGCGTATGAAAACCCCGACACAGATACGCAGTATTTT
d_gene: TRBD1; v_gene: TRBV30; len: 13; j_gene: TRBJ1-5; abundance: .; CDR3aa: CAWQGQVNQPQHF; CDR3nt: TGTGCCTGGCAGGGACAGGTCAATCAGCCCCAGCATTTT
d_gene: .; v_gene: TRBV2; len: 14; j_gene: TRBJ2-2; abundance: .; CDR3aa: CASSTGTNTGELFF; CDR3nt: TGTGCCAGCAGTACAGGGACGAACACCGGGGAGCTGTTTTTT
d_gene: .; v_gene: TRBV9; len: 16; j_gene: TRBJ1-5; abundance: .; CDR3aa: CASSERAPSDNQPQHF; CDR3nt: TGTGCCAGCAGCGAGAGGGCTCCCTCCGACAATCAGCCCCAGCATTTT
d_gene: TRBD1; v_gene: TRBV5-4; len: 14; j_gene: TRBJ1-4; abundance: .; CDR3aa: CASSRGQANEKLFF; CDR3nt: TGTGCCAGCAGCCGGGGACAGGCAAATGAAAAACTGTTTTTT
d_gene: .; v_gene: TRBV5-1; len: 15; j_gene: TRBJ1-1; abundance: .; CDR3aa: CASSLDRALNTEAFF; CDR3nt: TGCGCCAGCAGCTTGGACAGGGCGCTGAACACTGAAGCTTTCTTT
d_gene: TRBD1; v_gene: TRBV10-3; len: 15; j_gene: TRBJ1-4; abundance: .; CDR3aa: CAISDRTGSNEKLFF; CDR3nt: TGTGCCATCAGTGACCGGACAGGGTCAAATGAAAAACTGTTTTTT
d_gene: .; v_gene: TRBV11-2; len: 13; j_gene: TRBJ1-5; abundance: once; CDR3aa: CASSLGVNQPQHF; CDR3nt: TGTGCCAGCAGCCTAGGGGTCAATCAGCCCCAGCATTTT
d_gene: .; v_gene: TRBV7-9; len: 14; j_gene: TRBJ1-2; abundance: .; CDR3aa: CASSLYLATRGYTF; CDR3nt: TGTGCCAGCAGCTTATACCTGGCGACTAGGGGCTACACCTTC
d_gene: .; v_gene: TRBV6-5; len: 15; j_gene: TRBJ1-2; abundance: .; CDR3aa: CASSYSKGPNYGYTF; CDR3nt: TGTGCCAGCAGTTACTCGAAGGGACCTAACTATGGCTACACCTTC
d_gene: TRBD2; v_gene: TRBV6-1; len: 15; j_gene: TRBJ2-5; abundance: .; CDR3aa: CASSVRTSGVETQYF; CDR3nt: TGTGCCAGCAGTGTGCGGACTAGCGGGGTAGAGACCCAGTACTTC
d_gene: .; v_gene: TRBV11-2; len: 15; j_gene: TRBJ2-2; abundance: once; CDR3aa: CASSLEGVRTGELFF; CDR3nt: TGTGCCAGCAGCTTAGAGGGAGTACGGACCGGGGAGCTGTTTTTT
d_gene: .; v_gene: TRBV2; len: 16; j_gene: TRBJ1-4; abundance: .; CDR3aa: CASQRRTLATNEKLFF; CDR3nt: TGTGCCAGCCAACGACGGACCCTTGCAACTAATGAAAAACTGTTTTTT
d_gene: .; v_gene: TRBV6-6; len: 14; j_gene: TRBJ1-1; abundance: .; CDR3aa: CASSYRGVDTEAFF; CDR3nt: TGTGCCAGCAGTTACAGGGGCGTCGACACTGAAGCTTTCTTT
d_gene: .; v_gene: TRBV19; len: 13; j_gene: TRBJ1-4; abundance: once; CDR3aa: CATAPSLNEKLFF; CDR3nt: TGTGCCACCGCCCCCAGCCTTAATGAAAAACTGTTTTTT
d_gene: .; v_gene: TRBV12-5; len: 12; j_gene: TRBJ2-3; abundance: .; CDR3aa: CASGRYTDTQYF; CDR3nt: TGTGCTAGTGGTCGATACACAGATACGCAGTATTTT
d_gene: .; v_gene: TRBV25-1; len: 13; j_gene: TRBJ2-1; abundance: .; CDR3aa: CASSDRRFNEQFF; CDR3nt: TGTGCCAGCAGTGACCGCCGATTCAATGAGCAGTTCTTC
d_gene: TRBD2; v_gene: TRBV5-1; len: 17; j_gene: TRBJ2-2; abundance: .; CDR3aa: CASSRFSGGANTGELFF; CDR3nt: TGCGCCAGCAGCAGATTTAGCGGGGGGGCGAACACCGGGGAGCTGTTTTTT
d_gene: .; v_gene: TRBV19; len: 14; j_gene: TRBJ1-3; abundance: .; CDR3aa: CASRSGSNTNTIYF; CDR3nt: TGTGCCAGTAGAAGCGGGTCCAACACGAACACCATATATTTT
d_gene: TRBD1; v_gene: TRBV18; len: 15; j_gene: TRBJ2-1; abundance: .; CDR3aa: CASSLRQGTDNEQFF; CDR3nt: TGTGCCAGCTCTCTCCGACAGGGGACGGACAATGAGCAGTTCTTC
d_gene: TRBD2; v_gene: TRBV19; len: 13; j_gene: TRBJ2-1; abundance: .; CDR3aa: CASSRGGDNEQFF; CDR3nt: TGTGCCAGTAGTAGGGGGGGAGACAATGAGCAGTTCTTC
d_gene: TRBD2; v_gene: TRBV30; len: 17; j_gene: TRBJ2-7; abundance: .; CDR3aa: CAWSYGGTGPTSYEQYF; CDR3nt: TGTGCCTGGAGTTACGGGGGGACGGGGCCGACCTCCTACGAGCAGTACTTC
d_gene: TRBD1; v_gene: TRBV6-1; len: 13; j_gene: TRBJ1-1; abundance: .; CDR3aa: CASSDTGVGGAFF; CDR3nt: TGTGCCAGCAGTGATACAGGGGTTGGGGGAGCTTTCTTT
d_gene: .; v_gene: TRBV7-7; len: 15; j_gene: TRBJ2-1; abundance: few; CDR3aa: CASSLGGGTHNEQFF; CDR3nt: TGTGCTAGCAGCCTTGGAGGGGGTACCCACAATGAGCAGTTCTTC
d_gene: .; v_gene: TRBV6-5; len: 14; j_gene: TRBJ1-2; abundance: .; CDR3aa: CASSLDRANYGYTF; CDR3nt: TGTGCCAGCAGTTTGGACCGAGCTAACTATGGCTACACCTTC
d_gene: .; v_gene: TRBV18; len: 13; j_gene: TRBJ2-5; abundance: few; CDR3aa: CASSPLYGETQYF; CDR3nt: TGTGCCAGCTCACCTCTATACGGGGAGACCCAGTACTTC
d_gene: TRBD1; v_gene: TRBV5-6; len: 15; j_gene: TRBJ1-5; abundance: few; CDR3aa: CASSNGQGAVQPQHF; CDR3nt: TGTGCCAGCAGTAATGGACAGGGGGCTGTTCAGCCCCAGCATTTT
d_gene: .; v_gene: TRBV7-8; len: 15; j_gene: TRBJ1-4; abundance: .; CDR3aa: CASSARQTVNEKLFF; CDR3nt: TGTGCCAGCAGCGCCCGACAGACAGTTAATGAAAAACTGTTTTTT
d_gene: TRBD1; v_gene: TRBV7-2; len: 13; j_gene: TRBJ1-1; abundance: .; CDR3aa: CASSFDRGAEAFF; CDR3nt: TGTGCCAGCAGCTTCGACAGGGGCGCTGAAGCTTTCTTT
d_gene: TRBD1; v_gene: TRBV2; len: 16; j_gene: TRBJ1-6; abundance: few; CDR3aa: CASSPPWETGESPLHF; CDR3nt: TGTGCCAGCAGTCCCCCCTGGGAGACAGGGGAATCACCCCTCCACTTT
d_gene: .; v_gene: TRBV9; len: 19; j_gene: TRBJ2-2; abundance: .; CDR3aa: CASSPALGTPGDYTGELFF; CDR3nt: TGTGCCAGCAGCCCCGCCCTCGGGACACCTGGGGATTACACCGGGGAGCTGTTTTTT
d_gene: TRBD1; v_gene: TRBV7-9; len: 17; j_gene: TRBJ1-2; abundance: .; CDR3aa: CASSLAGTGVINYGYTF; CDR3nt: TGTGCCAGCAGCTTAGCGGGGACAGGGGTAATAAACTATGGCTACACCTTC
d_gene: TRBD1; v_gene: TRBV18; len: 13; j_gene: TRBJ1-1; abundance: .; CDR3aa: CASSQTGGTEAFF; CDR3nt: TGTGCCAGCTCACAGACAGGGGGCACTGAAGCTTTCTTT
d_gene: TRBD2; v_gene: TRBV6-4; len: 15; j_gene: TRBJ2-1; abundance: .; CDR3aa: CASRKTSGSYNEQFF; CDR3nt: TGTGCCAGCAGGAAGACTAGCGGGTCCTATAATGAGCAGTTCTTC
d_gene: .; v_gene: TRBV7-9; len: 13; j_gene: TRBJ2-3; abundance: .; CDR3aa: CASSSLTDLDQYF; CDR3nt: TGTGCCAGCAGCTCACTGACGGACCTGGACCAGTATTTT
d_gene: TRBD2; v_gene: TRBV9; len: 13; j_gene: TRBJ2-1; abundance: .; CDR3aa: CASSFSGRNEQFF; CDR3nt: TGTGCCAGCAGCTTTAGCGGGAGAAATGAGCAGTTCTTC
d_gene: .; v_gene: TRBV5-1; len: 15; j_gene: TRBJ2-5; abundance: .; CDR3aa: CASSFLSGAEETQYF; CDR3nt: TGCGCCAGCAGCTTCCTTAGCGGTGCTGAAGAGACCCAGTACTTC
d_gene: TRBD2; v_gene: TRBV27; len: 16; j_gene: TRBJ2-5; abundance: .; CDR3aa: CASSSPASGSRGTQYF; CDR3nt: TGTGCCAGCAGTTCCCCGGCTAGCGGGAGTAGGGGGACCCAGTACTTC
d_gene: TRBD1; v_gene: TRBV27; len: 14; j_gene: TRBJ1-2; abundance: .; CDR3aa: CASTPGQGNYGYTF; CDR3nt: TGTGCCAGCACCCCTGGACAGGGAAACTATGGCTACACCTTC
d_gene: .; v_gene: TRBV2; len: 13; j_gene: TRBJ2-5; abundance: .; CDR3aa: CASSSGTQETQYF; CDR3nt: TGTGCCAGCAGCTCCGGGACACAAGAGACCCAGTACTTC
d_gene: TRBD1; v_gene: TRBV2; len: 16; j_gene: TRBJ2-5; abundance: .; CDR3aa: CASSGRTQGALETQYF; CDR3nt: TGTGCCAGCAGTGGGAGGACCCAGGGGGCCCTGGAGACCCAGTACTTC
d_gene: .; v_gene: TRBV2; len: 19; j_gene: TRBJ2-7; abundance: .; CDR3aa: CASSEGPPTGRARRYEQYF; CDR3nt: TGTGCCAGCAGTGAAGGACCCCCCACCGGCAGGGCACGACGGTACGAGCAGTACTTC
d_gene: .; v_gene: TRBV11-3; len: 15; j_gene: TRBJ2-1; abundance: .; CDR3aa: CASSFGRDPPNEQFF; CDR3nt: TGTGCCAGCAGCTTCGGGCGGGATCCCCCCAATGAGCAGTTCTTC